These T cell receptor beta chains were read from a single sample in a study of OX40 agonist ivuxolimab in advanced cancers. Profiled with immunoSEQ multiplex PCR; TCRdb holds only in-frame clones, not every one. This sample has 60,000 to 85,000 clones, with 65% to 90% found just once. Sequenced here: CD4+ or CD8+ T cells sorted from blood, sampled in a trial of the OX40 agonist ivuxolimab. The receptor source for this set is an adult with an advanced solid tumor such as melanoma, head and neck, liver or kidney cancer. Both conserved end residues are trimmed from each CDR3. Fields, in order: clone size, J gene, V gene, CDR3 protein. Not all rows give a size; the values are once, few, many and, for expanded clones, a class.

NA | TRBJ2-6 | TRBV15 | ATSRDGGLLSGANVLT
NA | TRBJ2-7 | TRBV9 | ASSVEGTPGYEQY
NA | TRBJ1-6 | TRBV9 | ASSVATNSPLH
NA | TRBJ1-2 | TRBV11-2 | ASSLEWASYGYT
NA | TRBJ2-2 | TRBV7-9 | APQGGSSPGELF
NA | TRBJ2-3 | TRBV5-1 | ASSLATGPTDTQY
NA | TRBJ2-7 | TRBV11-2 | ASQGVRDRLKQY
NA | TRBJ2-1 | TRBV5-6 | ASSFGQARQAPKF
few | TRBJ1-3 | TRBV19 | ASSLGIGNTIY
NA | TRBJ2-5 | TRBV14 | ASSQIGGFQETQY
NA | TRBJ1-1 | TRBV5-1 | ASSLSVALNTEAF
NA | TRBJ2-3 | TRBV6-1 | ASSDSGRQGTQY
NA | TRBJ1-2 | TRBV7-8 | AGSLGVGAANYGYT
NA | TRBJ1-6 | TRBV7-2 | ASSPDFGSSYNSPLH
few | TRBJ2-3 | TRBV29-1 | SGRLAGGVDTQY
NA | TRBJ2-7 | TRBV5-1 | ASSLGDRPYEQY
NA | TRBJ1-1 | TRBV7-7 | ASSFSMNTEAF
once | TRBJ2-5 | TRBV19 | ASSPRTGGWETQY
NA | TRBJ2-5 | TRBV11-2 | ASSLGLAGGQETQY
NA | TRBJ1-1 | TRBV28 | ASTDQGPGTEAF
NA | TRBJ1-5 | TRBV6-1 | ASSGRQGSGPQH
NA | TRBJ1-1 | TRBV5-1 | ASSLTETGIPEAF
once | TRBJ1-6 | TRBV10-3 | AISETGGDYNSPLH
NA | TRBJ2-2 | TRBV5-1 | ASSLDGTNTGELF
NA | TRBJ1-1 | TRBV27 | ASSQTGGEAF